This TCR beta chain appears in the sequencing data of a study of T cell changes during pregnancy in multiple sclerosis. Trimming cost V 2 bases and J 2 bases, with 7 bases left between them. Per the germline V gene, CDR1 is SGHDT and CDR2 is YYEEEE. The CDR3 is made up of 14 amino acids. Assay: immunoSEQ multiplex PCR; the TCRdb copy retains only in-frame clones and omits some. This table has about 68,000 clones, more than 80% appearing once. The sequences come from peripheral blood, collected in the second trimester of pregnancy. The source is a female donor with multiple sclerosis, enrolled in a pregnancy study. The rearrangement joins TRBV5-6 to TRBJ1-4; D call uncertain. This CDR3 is CASSFYPTNEKLFF. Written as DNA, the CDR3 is TGTGCCAGCAGCTTCTATCCGACTAATGAAAAACTGTTTTTT.